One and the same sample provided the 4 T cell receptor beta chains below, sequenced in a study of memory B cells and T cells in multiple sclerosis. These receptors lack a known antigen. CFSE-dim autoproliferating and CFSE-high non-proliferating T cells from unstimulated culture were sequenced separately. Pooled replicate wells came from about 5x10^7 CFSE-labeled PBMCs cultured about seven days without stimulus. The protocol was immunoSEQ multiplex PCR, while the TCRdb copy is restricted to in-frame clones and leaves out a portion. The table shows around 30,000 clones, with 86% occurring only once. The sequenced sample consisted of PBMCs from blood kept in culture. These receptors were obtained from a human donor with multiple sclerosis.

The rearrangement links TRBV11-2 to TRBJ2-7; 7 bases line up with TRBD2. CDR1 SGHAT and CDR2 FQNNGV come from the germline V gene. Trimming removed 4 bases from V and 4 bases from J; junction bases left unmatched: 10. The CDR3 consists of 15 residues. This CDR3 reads CASSSVSSGIYEQYF. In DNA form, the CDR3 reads TGTGCCAGCAGCTCAGTATCTAGCGGAATATACGAGCAGTACTTC. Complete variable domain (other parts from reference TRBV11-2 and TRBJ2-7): EAGVAQSPRYKIIEKRQSVAFWCNPISGHATLYWYQQILGQGPKLLIQFQNNGVVDDSQLPKDRFSAERLKGVDSTLKIQPAKLEDSAVYLCASSSVSSGIYEQYFGPGTRLTVT.

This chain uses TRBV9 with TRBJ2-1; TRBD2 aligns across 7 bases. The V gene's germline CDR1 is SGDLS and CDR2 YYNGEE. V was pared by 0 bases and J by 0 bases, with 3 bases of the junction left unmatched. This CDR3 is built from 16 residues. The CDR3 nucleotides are TGTGCCAGCAGCGTAGGGCGGGGGTTCTCCTACAATGAGCAGTTCTTC. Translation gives CASSVGRGFSYNEQFF.

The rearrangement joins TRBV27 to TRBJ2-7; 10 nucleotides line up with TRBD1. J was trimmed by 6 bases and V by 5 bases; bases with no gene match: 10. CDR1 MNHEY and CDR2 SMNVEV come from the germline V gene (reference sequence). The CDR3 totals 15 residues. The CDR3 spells CASSLIRDRGLEQYF. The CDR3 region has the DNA TGTGCCAGCAGTCTCATCCGGGACAGGGGACTCGAGCAGTACTTC.

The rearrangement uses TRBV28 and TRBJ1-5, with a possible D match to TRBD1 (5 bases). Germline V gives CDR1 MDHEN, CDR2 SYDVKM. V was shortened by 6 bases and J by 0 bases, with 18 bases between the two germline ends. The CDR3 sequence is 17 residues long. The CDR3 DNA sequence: TGTGCCAGCAGACCGACCCAGCCTGGGGGTAGCAATCAGCCCCAGCATTTT. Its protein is CASRPTQPGGSNQPQHF.